The 32 T cell receptor beta chains below all came from one sample that was sequenced in a study of blood T cell repertoires in COVID-19. The table came from immunoSEQ multiplex PCR; TCRdb's copy has only in-frame clones and leaves some out. Here the sample spans some 67,000 clones, 85% to 90% being singletons. The sequenced material came from peripheral blood. The source of these receptors is a woman aged 55-69 years with acute or convalescent COVID-19.

This rearrangement joins TRBV4-1 to TRBJ1-5; TRBD1 might be the D (6 bases). The V end was cut by 4 bases, the J end by 6 bases, with 22 bases between. Germline V lookup: CDR1 MGHRA, CDR2 YSYEKL. The length of the CDR3 is 17 residues. DNA of the CDR3: TGCGCCAGCAGCCCTACTATAGAGAGGGGGTCGCGTCAGCCCCAGCATTTT. Translating gives CASSPTIERGSRQPQHF.

This chain links TRBV5-1 with TRBJ1-1, with D possibly being TRBD1 (6 bases). Trimming shortened V by 3 bases and J by 0 bases, and 12 bases separated the two germline ends. The V gene's germline CDR1 is SGHRS and CDR2 YFSETQ. CDR3 size: 15 residues. Written as DNA, the CDR3 is TGCGCCAGCAGCTCGGAGGACAGCTTGAACACTGAAGCTTTCTTT. It specifies CASSSEDSLNTEAFF.

The rearrangement uses TRBV12-3 or TRBV12-4 and TRBJ1-1, with D possibly TRBD1 on 5 matching bases. The CDR3 spans 13 residues. V gave up 5 bases and J gave up 2 bases, with 9 bases separating them. CDR3 loop: CASSADKNTEAFF. As DNA, the CDR3 is TGTGCCAGCAGTGCGGACAAAAACACTGAAGCTTTCTTT.

DNA for the CDR3: TGTGCCAGCAGGGGTATAACAGGGGCGGGGAGAGAGACCCAGTACTTC. It translates to CASRGITGAGRETQYF. The gene calls are TRBV27 and TRBJ2-5; maybe TRBD1 (7 bases). The V and J ends lost 6 bases and 4 bases respectively, with 21 bases between them. Germline V gives CDR1 MNHEY, CDR2 SMNVEV (reference sequence). This CDR3 spans 16 amino acids.

Here the CDR3 reads CASSEESRGKQYV. The CDR3 DNA reads TGTGCCAGCAGTGAAGAGTCCCGGGGAAAGCAGTACGTC. The rearrangement links TRBV6-1 to TRBJ2-7; tentative D call: TRBD2 (5 bases). V was cut by 1 base and J by 8 bases, with 12 bases left in between. CDR1 is MNHNS and CDR2 is SASEGT in the germline V gene. The CDR3 is made up of 13 amino acids.

This chain links TRBV4-2 with TRBJ2-3, with TRBD2 identical over 10 bases. The germline V gene encodes CDR1 LGHNA and CDR2 YNFKEQ. After removal of 1 base from V and 2 bases from J, the junction contained 6 bases not matched to a gene. This CDR3 is 17 amino acids long. The CDR3 region is CASSQGLAGALTDTQYF. The CDR3 DNA is TGTGCCAGCAGCCAAGGGCTAGCGGGGGCACTCACAGATACGCAGTATTTT.

The gene calls are TRBV30 and TRBJ2-5; D unresolved. Germline values: CDR1 GTSNPN, CDR2 SVGIG (reference sequence). The V and J ends lost 4 bases and 5 bases respectively, with 14 bases between them. There are 13 residues in the CDR3. The CDR3 nucleotides read TGTGCCTGGATTCCGTCGACTGGCGAGACCCAGTACTTC. Encoded protein: CAWIPSTGETQYF.

V usage is TRBV28 and J usage is TRBJ1-3, with D unclear. V lost 6 bases and J 0 bases, leaving 12 bases between the germline ends. Germline V gene data show CDR1 as MDHEN and CDR2 as SYDVKM. The CDR3 is made up of 15 amino acids. CDR3 region: CASSLGGFSGNTIYF. The CDR3 nucleotides read TGTGCCAGCAGCTTGGGAGGGTTCTCTGGAAACACCATATATTTT.

The chain combines TRBV4-2 with TRBJ1-6; D gene ambiguous. Trimming removed 0 bases from V and 8 bases from J, with 8 bases in between. The CDR3 has 14 amino acids. From germline, CDR1 is LGHNA and CDR2 YNFKEQ. The CDR3 nucleotides are TGTGCCAGCAGCCAAGATTCTCGGGATTCACCCCTCCACTTT. Translation: CASSQDSRDSPLHF.

This chain uses TRBV27 with TRBJ2-2; D call uncertain. Germline V gives CDR1 MNHEY, CDR2 SMNVEV (reference sequence). The CDR3 totals 13 residues. V lost 3 bases and J 5 bases, leaving 7 bases between the germline ends. CDR3 residues: CASSLRVTGELFF. The CDR3 DNA is TGTGCCAGCAGTTTGCGAGTAACCGGGGAGCTGTTTTTT.

The genes are TRBV6-5 and TRBJ2-1; 16 bases agree with TRBD2. CDR1 MNHEY and CDR2 SVGAGI come from the germline V gene. The CDR3 runs to 15 residues. J was trimmed by 9 bases and V by 5 bases; bases with no gene match: 4. The CDR3 DNA reads as TGTGCCAGCAGTCCGGGACTAGCGGGAGGGATTGAGCAGTTCTTC. It specifies CASSPGLAGGIEQFF.

This sequence joins TRBV7-9 and TRBJ1-2; weak D call: TRBD1 (6 bases). The CDR3 contains 14 residues. Germline lookup yields CDR1 SEHNR and CDR2 FQNEAQ (reference sequence). Between the trimmed V and J ends, which lost 5 bases and 4 bases, there was a span of 14 bases. Written as DNA, the CDR3 is TGTGCCAGCAGCCAAGGGGACATGATCTATGGCTACACCTTC. Residues: CASSQGDMIYGYTF.

This rearrangement joins TRBV18 to TRBJ2-5; possible D gene TRBD2, 6 bases. CDR3 length: 13 amino acids. Germline V lookup: CDR1 KGHSH, CDR2 LQKENI. The ends were cut back, 3 bases at V and 3 bases at J, with 8 bases in the middle. The chain's CDR3 is CASSPASEETQYF. CDR3 in DNA: TGTGCCAGCTCACCGGCTAGCGAAGAGACCCAGTACTTC.

This clone occurred a few times. The genes are TRBV3-1 (or the pseudogene TRBV3-2) and TRBJ1-3; 10 bases are shared with TRBD1. Germline assignment: CDR1 LGHDT and CDR2 YNNKEL (reference sequence). CDR3 size: 16 residues. V was pared by 5 bases and J by 4 bases, with 8 bases of the junction left unmatched. As DNA, the CDR3 is TGTGCCAGCAGCAATAGACAGGGGGCTGCGGGAAACACCATATATTTT. Protein sequence: CASSNRQGAAGNTIYF.

The chain couples TRBV7-9 to TRBJ2-2; possibly TRBD1 for D (5 bases). There are 17 residues in the CDR3. Germline CDR1 reads SEHNR; CDR2 reads FQNEAQ (reference sequence). V lost 1 base and J 0 bases, leaving 12 bases between the germline ends. The CDR3 sequence is CASSLEVRTSNTGELFF. The CDR3 DNA sequence: TGTGCCAGCAGCTTAGAGGTCAGGACATCGAACACCGGGGAGCTGTTTTTT.

The chain carries TRBV4-3 and TRBJ1-4; D is unclear. Trimming cost V 0 bases and J 1 base, with 9 bases left between them. CDR3 length: 16 residues. Per germline, CDR1 LGHNA and CDR2 YSLEER. The CDR3 spells CASSQDEYGTNEKLFF. DNA of the CDR3: TGCGCCAGCAGCCAAGATGAGTACGGAACTAATGAAAAACTGTTTTTT.

V usage is TRBV27 and J usage is TRBJ2-5; 7 positions agree with TRBD1. The CDR3 extends over 17 amino acids. The V gene's germline CDR1 is MNHEY and CDR2 SMNVEV (reference sequence). After removal of 5 bases from V and 2 bases from J, the junction contained 14 bases not matched to a gene. The CDR3 region has the DNA TGTGCCAGCAGTCCTTCACAGGGGTCGTGGATACAAGAGACCCAGTACTTC. Encoded protein: CASSPSQGSWIQETQYF.

The chain employs TRBV19 and TRBJ1-6; perhaps TRBD1 as D (5 bases). CDR1 LNHDA and CDR2 SQIVND come from the germline V gene (reference sequence). The CDR3 consists of 14 residues. V shed 6 bases and J shed 4 bases, with 10 bases lying between them. The CDR3: CASRDSLYNSPLHF. The CDR3 DNA is TGTGCCAGTAGAGACAGTCTTTATAATTCACCCCTCCACTTT.

This chain joins TRBV29-1 and TRBJ2-5; TRBD2 agrees at 9 bases. Germline assignment: CDR1 SQVTM and CDR2 ANQGSEA. Unmatched junction bases numbered 5, after V lost 7 bases and J lost 2 bases. The CDR3 is 13 residues long. This CDR3 reads CSALSGGQETQYF. The CDR3 DNA reads TGCAGCGCTCTTAGCGGGGGACAAGAGACCCAGTACTTC.

This sequence joins TRBV27 and TRBJ1-5, with 7 positions matching TRBD1. CDR3 length equals 14 residues. Germline CDR1 and CDR2: MNHEY and SMNVEV (reference sequence). V trimming: 3 bases; J trimming: 7 bases; junction bases outside the gene matches: 6. CDR3 region: CASSFTGADQPQHF. Here the CDR3 DNA reads TGTGCCAGCAGTTTTACAGGGGCGGACCAGCCCCAGCATTTT.

The genes are TRBV2 and TRBJ1-5, with 7 bases that match TRBD1. V dropped 6 bases and J dropped 5; count of bases not matched to a gene: 7. CDR3 length equals 14 residues. The germline gives CDR1 SNHLY, CDR2 FYNNEI. CDR3 residues: CASRKDRVHQPQHF. CDR3 DNA: TGTGCCAGCAGGAAAGACAGGGTACATCAGCCCCAGCATTTT.

This clone has only one observation. The gene calls are TRBV7-9 and TRBJ2-3; 11 positions match TRBD2. V dropped 0 bases and J dropped 4; count of bases not matched to a gene: 3. Germline V gene data show CDR1 as SEHNR and CDR2 as FQNEAQ (reference sequence). The CDR3 has 16 residues. The CDR3 DNA follows: TGTGCCAGCAGCTTAGCGCTTAGCGGGGGGGCAGATACGCAGTATTTT. The encoded protein is CASSLALSGGADTQYF.

The chain uses TRBV19 and TRBJ1-5; unclear D gene. V lost 6 bases, J lost 3 bases, and 12 bases lay in between. This CDR3 spans 14 amino acids. Germline V gives CDR1 LNHDA, CDR2 SQIVND (reference sequence). This CDR3 reads CASSEGGPNQPQHF. The CDR3 coding sequence is TGTGCCAGTAGCGAGGGAGGACCCAATCAGCCCCAGCATTTT.

The gene calls are TRBV18 and TRBJ1-2, with 7 nucleotides matching TRBD1. The CDR3 spans 13 residues. Germline loops: CDR1 KGHSH, CDR2 LQKENI. V gave up 5 bases and J gave up 5 bases; unmatched junction bases: 5. The CDR3 coding sequence is TGTGCCAGCTCATCGGCAGGGGGTTATGGCTACACCTTC. It encodes CASSSAGGYGYTF. Supplemented by reference TRBV18 and TRBJ1-2, the full variable domain reads NAGVMQNPRHLVRRRGQEARLRCSPMKGHSHVYWYRQLPEEGLKFMVYLQKENIIDESGMPKERFSAEFPKEGPSILRIQQVVRGDSAAYFCASSSAGGYGYTFGSGTRLTVV.

The chain carries TRBV28 and TRBJ1-1; the D gene is possibly TRBD1 (5 bases). V was trimmed by 1 base and J by 1 base, leaving 7 bases between them. The CDR3 length is 14 residues. CDR1 and CDR2 (germline): MDHEN, SYDVKM. The CDR3 reads CASSLYQGNTEAFF. The CDR3 coding sequence is TGTGCCAGCAGTTTATATCAGGGGAACACTGAAGCTTTCTTT.

The genes are TRBV6-5 and TRBJ2-5; D is uncertain. The CDR3 contains 10 residues. From germline, CDR1 is MNHEY and CDR2 SVGAGI. V lost 7 bases and J lost 5, with 5 bases in between. In DNA, the CDR3 is TGTGCCAGCACCGGGGAGACCCAGTACTTC. Protein: CASTGETQYF.

This clone was seen more than once but under ten times. J is TRBJ1-1 and V is TRBV5-1; D is possibly TRBD1 (5 bases). The CDR3 contains 14 residues. The germline CDR1 and CDR2 sequences are SGHRS and YFSETQ. Trimming left V 4 bases short and J 2 bases short, with 12 bases between. The CDR3 sequence: CASSPDDRNTEAFF. In DNA form, the CDR3 reads TGCGCCAGCAGCCCCGATGACAGAAACACTGAAGCTTTCTTT.

This rearrangement joins TRBV4-3 to TRBJ1-2; 9 nucleotides agree with TRBD1. V lost 3 bases and J lost 4; bases outside the gene matches: 9. Germline values: CDR1 LGHNA, CDR2 YSLEER. The CDR3 contains 16 residues. The CDR3: CASSHGQGLGGYGYTF. For the CDR3, the DNA is TGCGCCAGCAGCCATGGACAGGGGTTAGGGGGCTATGGCTACACCTTC.

This chain uses TRBV7-9 with TRBJ1-1; D is unclear. Germline V gives CDR1 SEHNR, CDR2 FQNEAQ (reference sequence). With 5 bases removed from V and 6 bases from J, the gap between germline ends came to 22 bases. CDR3 length: 16 amino acids. CDR3: CASSQHSLAGRAEAFF. The CDR3 region has the DNA TGTGCCAGCAGCCAACATTCGTTGGCGGGGAGGGCTGAAGCTTTCTTT.

V usage is TRBV4-3 and J usage is TRBJ1-4; 9 bases align to TRBD1. J lost 4 bases, V lost 1 base, and 1 base had no gene match. The CDR3 has 15 amino acids. The germline CDR1 and CDR2 sequences are LGHNA and YSLEER. CDR3 region: CASSQGTGVNEKLFF. The DNA of the CDR3 is TGCGCCAGCAGCCAAGGGACAGGGGTTAATGAAAAACTGTTTTTT.

V and J are TRBV19 and TRBJ1-6; weak D call: TRBD1 (5 bases). In germline, CDR1 is LNHDA, CDR2 SQIVND (reference sequence). V was cut by 5 bases and J by 7 bases, with 15 bases left in between. This CDR3 contains 15 residues. CDR3 nucleotides: TGTGCCAGTAGTCGTTGGGGGGGTAGGAATTCACCCCTCCACTTT. Translated, it gives CASSRWGGRNSPLHF.

The J gene is TRBJ1-5, the V gene TRBV15; 10 nucleotides line up with TRBD1. The CDR3 sequence is 16 residues long. The germline CDR1 and CDR2 sequences are LNHNV and YYDKDF (reference sequence). J was trimmed by 6 bases and V by 0 bases; bases with no gene match: 5. Written as DNA, the CDR3 is TGTGCCACCAGCAGAGATCAGGGACAGGGGTCTCAGCCCCAGCATTTT. Residues: CATSRDQGQGSQPQHF.